Below, 4 T cell receptor beta chains from the same sample are listed, as sequenced in a study of T cell responses to AZD1222 COVID-19 vaccine. Data came from immunoSEQ multiplex PCR; TCRdb stores just in-frame clones and leaves some out. The table lists 120,000 to 150,000 clones, around 91% of them singletons. Here the sequenced sample was peripheral blood, taken 28 days after the second AZD1222 dose. Receptor source: an adult who received the AZD1222 COVID-19 vaccine.

This chain uses TRBV5-1 with TRBJ1-4, with 9 bases aligning to TRBD1. V lost 0 bases, J lost 4 bases, and 4 bases stayed unmatched. Germline V gene data show CDR1 as SGHRS and CDR2 as YFSETQ. This CDR3 contains 16 residues. CDR3 in amino acids: CASSLAGDRDNEKLFF. The CDR3 DNA sequence: TGCGCCAGCAGCTTGGCCGGGGACAGGGATAATGAAAAACTGTTTTTT. The variable domain in full, with the rest retrieved from reference TRBV5-1 and TRBJ1-4, is KAGVTQTPRYLIKTRGQQVTLSCSPISGHRSVSWYQQTPGQGLQFLFEYFSETQRNKGNFPGRFSGRQFSNSRSEMNVSTLELGDSALYLCASSLAGDRDNEKLFFGSGTQLSVL.

The chain is built from TRBV6-5 and TRBJ1-6; D is unclear. Germline V gene lookup returns CDR1 MNHEY and CDR2 SVGAGI. There are 16 residues in the CDR3. The V end was cut by 2 bases, the J end by 5 bases, with 13 bases between. This CDR3 reads CASSYLRMSDNSPLHF. The CDR3 region has the DNA TGTGCCAGCAGTTACCTAAGGATGTCGGATAATTCACCCCTCCACTTT.

The chain employs TRBV10-3 and TRBJ2-3; 9 nucleotides agree with TRBD1. V lost 7 bases to trimming and J lost 5 bases; unmatched junction nucleotides: 7. Germline V gene sequence: CDR1 ENHRY, CDR2 SYGVKD. The CDR3 is made up of 14 amino acids. CDR3 sequence (DNA): TGTGCCATCACTGGGACAGGGAAACAAGATACGCAGTATTTT. Protein sequence: CAITGTGKQDTQYF.

This rearrangement joins TRBV5-1 to TRBJ2-7; D remains ambiguous. The CDR3 length is 14 residues. V was shortened by 4 bases and J by 2 bases, with 13 bases between the two germline ends. CDR1 SGHRS and CDR2 YFSETQ come from the germline V gene. The CDR3 sequence is CASSPPDPPYEQYF. CDR3 bases: TGCGCCAGCAGCCCCCCGGACCCCCCCTACGAGCAGTACTTC.